Presented here are 3 T cell receptor beta chains from one specimen sequenced in a study of blood T cell repertoires in COVID-19. Libraries were prepared by immunoSEQ multiplex PCR; TCRdb keeps only in-frame clonotypes and omits some of them. The repertoire includes 20,000 to 30,000 clones, about 89% of them detected once, and around 8.9% sits in the top ten. Source material: peripheral blood. Receptor source: a man between 65 and 79 years old with acute or convalescent COVID-19.

This chain uses TRBV6-5 with TRBJ2-2; a weak D match, TRBD2 (5 bases). CDR3 length equals 14 residues. Trimming removed 9 bases at V and 0 bases at J, with 11 bases between. The germline V gene encodes CDR1 MNHEY and CDR2 SVGAGI. The CDR3 sequence: CASRSGANTGELFF. The DNA of the CDR3 is TGTGCCAGTAGGTCCGGGGCGAACACCGGGGAGCTGTTTTTT.

The V call is TRBV25-1, the J call TRBJ2-1; 7 nucleotides align to TRBD2. Germline CDR1 MGHDK, CDR2 SYGVNS. The CDR3 totals 15 residues. The V gene end was trimmed by 4 bases and the J gene end by 2 bases; junction bases not matched to a gene: 5. Here the CDR3 reads CASSVASGTYNEQFF. CDR3 coding DNA: TGTGCCAGCAGTGTGGCTAGCGGAACCTACAATGAGCAGTTCTTC.

The sample holds one count of this clone. This sequence joins TRBV5-4 and TRBJ1-4; TRBD1 aligns across 9 bases. V was pared by 4 bases and J by 7 bases, with 5 bases of the junction left unmatched. This CDR3 contains 14 residues. Germline values: CDR1 SGHNT, CDR2 YYREEE (reference sequence). The CDR3 loop is CASSRGQGGEKLFF. CDR3 bases: TGTGCCAGCAGCCGGGGACAGGGAGGTGAAAAACTGTTTTTT.